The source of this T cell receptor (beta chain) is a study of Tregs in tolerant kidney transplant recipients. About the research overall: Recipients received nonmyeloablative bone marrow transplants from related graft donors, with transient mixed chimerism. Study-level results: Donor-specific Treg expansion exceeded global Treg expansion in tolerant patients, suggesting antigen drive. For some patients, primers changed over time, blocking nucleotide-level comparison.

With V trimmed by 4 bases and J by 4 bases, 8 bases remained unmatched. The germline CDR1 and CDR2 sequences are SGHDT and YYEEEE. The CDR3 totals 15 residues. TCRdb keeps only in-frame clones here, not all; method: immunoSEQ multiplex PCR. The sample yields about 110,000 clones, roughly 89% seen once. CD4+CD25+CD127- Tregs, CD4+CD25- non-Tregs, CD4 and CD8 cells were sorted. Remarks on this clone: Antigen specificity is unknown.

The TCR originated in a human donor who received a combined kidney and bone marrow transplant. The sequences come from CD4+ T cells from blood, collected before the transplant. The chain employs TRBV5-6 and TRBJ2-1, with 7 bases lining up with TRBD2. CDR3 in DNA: TGTGCCAGCAGCGCCGACCTAGCGGAGTACAATGAGCAGTTCTTC. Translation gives CASSADLAEYNEQFF.